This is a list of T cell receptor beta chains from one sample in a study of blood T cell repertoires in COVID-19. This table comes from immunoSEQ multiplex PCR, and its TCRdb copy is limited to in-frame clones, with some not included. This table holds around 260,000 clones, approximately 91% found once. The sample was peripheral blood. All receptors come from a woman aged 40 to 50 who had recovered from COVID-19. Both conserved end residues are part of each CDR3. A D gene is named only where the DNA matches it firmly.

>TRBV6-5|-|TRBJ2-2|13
TGTGCCAGCAACCAAAGGGGCGCCGGGGAGCTGTTTTTT
CASNQRGAGELFF
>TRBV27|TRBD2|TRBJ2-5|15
TGTGCCAGCAGTCACCGACTAGCATCCCTCGGGGCCCAGTACTTC
CASSHRLASLGAQYF
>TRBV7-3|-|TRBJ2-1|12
TGTGCCAGCAGCTTGGGGGACACCCCGCAGTTCTTC
CASSLGDTPQFF
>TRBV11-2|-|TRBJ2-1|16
TGTGCCAGCAGCCCCCCCTCGGTGAGCTCCTACAATGAGCAGTTCTTC
CASSPPSVSSYNEQFF
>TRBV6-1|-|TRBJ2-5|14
TGTGCCAGCAGTGAGGGTGGCGGGGCTGAGACCCAGTACTTC
CASSEGGGAETQYF
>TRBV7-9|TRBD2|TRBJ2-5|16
TGTGCCAGCAGCTTAGGCTCTAGCGGGAGCCGAGAGACCCAGTACTTC
CASSLGSSGSRETQYF
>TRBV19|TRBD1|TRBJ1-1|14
TGTGCCAGTAGTTTGACAGGGGTAAACACTGAAGCTTTCTTT
CASSLTGVNTEAFF
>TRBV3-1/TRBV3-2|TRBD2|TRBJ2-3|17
TGTGCCAGCAGCCAAGGGTTGACTAGCGGGAGAACAGATACGCAGTATTTT
CASSQGLTSGRTDTQYF
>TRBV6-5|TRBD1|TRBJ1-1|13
TGTGCCAGCAGTCAGGACAGGGGGCGAAAGGCTTTCTTT
CASSQDRGRKAFF
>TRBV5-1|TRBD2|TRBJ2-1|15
TGCGCCAGCAGCTTGGACAGCGGGACCTCAAGTGAGCAGTTCTTC
CASSLDSGTSSEQFF
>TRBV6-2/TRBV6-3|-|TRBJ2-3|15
TGTGCCAGCAGTTACGGGGGGATTAGGACAGATACGCAGTATTTT
CASSYGGIRTDTQYF
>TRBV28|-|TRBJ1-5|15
TGTGCCAGCAGTTTCTCAGGGGCTCACAATCAGCCCCAGCATTTT
CASSFSGAHNQPQHF
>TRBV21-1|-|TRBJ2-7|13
TGTGCCAGCAGCAACGGACTAGCCCATGAGCAGTACTTC
CASSNGLAHEQYF
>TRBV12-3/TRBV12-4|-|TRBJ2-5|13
TGTGCCAGCAGTCTCACAGGGAGAGAGACCCAGTACTTC
CASSLTGRETQYF
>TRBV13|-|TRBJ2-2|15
TGTGCCAGCAGCTCCGCGTCGGGGAACACCGGGGAGCTGTTTTTT
CASSSASGNTGELFF
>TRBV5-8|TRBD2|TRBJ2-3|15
TGTGCCAGCAAAAAGAGCGGGAGGAACACAGATACGCAGTATTTT
CASKKSGRNTDTQYF
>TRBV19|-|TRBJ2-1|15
TGTGCCAGTAGTATTGGACTCCACTCCTACAATGAGCAGTTCTTC
CASSIGLHSYNEQFF
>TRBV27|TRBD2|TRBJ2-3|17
TGTGCCAGCAGTCCAAAGCGGGAGTCAAGGCGCACAGATACGCAGTATTTT
CASSPKRESRRTDTQYF
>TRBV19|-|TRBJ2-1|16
TGTGCCACCGCGGCCAGGGGAAGGGTTGGTATTAATGAGCAGTTCTTC
CATAARGRVGINEQFF
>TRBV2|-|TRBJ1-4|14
TGTGCCAGCAGTGACCACAGATCTAATGAAAAACTGTTTTTT
CASSDHRSNEKLFF
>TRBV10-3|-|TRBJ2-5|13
TGTGCCATCACTCGGGACTTCCAAGAGACCCAGTACTTC
CAITRDFQETQYF
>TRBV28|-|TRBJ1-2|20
TGTGCCAGCAGCCCCTTGGGACAAAGCGAGGGGGTATTCCCAAACTATGGCTACACCTTC
CASSPLGQSEGVFPNYGYTF
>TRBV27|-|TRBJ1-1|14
TGTGCCAGCAGTGCCCGACAGATGAACACTGAAGCTTTCTTT
CASSARQMNTEAFF
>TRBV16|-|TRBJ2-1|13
TGTGCCAGCAGCCAATTACGACAGGCCGAGCAGTTCTTC
CASSQLRQAEQFF
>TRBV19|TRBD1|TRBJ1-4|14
TGTGCCAGTAGTACGACAGGGGAAGGGGAAAAACTGTTTTTT
CASSTTGEGEKLFF
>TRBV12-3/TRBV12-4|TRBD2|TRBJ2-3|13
TGTGCCAGCCAGCGGGATTGGGCAGATACGCAGTATTTT
CASQRDWADTQYF
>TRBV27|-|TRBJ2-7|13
TGTGCCAGCAGTTTAACAGTCTCCTACGAGCAGTACTTC
CASSLTVSYEQYF
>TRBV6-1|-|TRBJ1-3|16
TGTGCCAGCAGTGAATCACTCCCGGTCTCTGGAAACACCATATATTTT
CASSESLPVSGNTIYF
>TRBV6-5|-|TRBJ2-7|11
TGTGCCAGCAGGAATACGCGGAGGCAGTACTTC
CASRNTRRQYF
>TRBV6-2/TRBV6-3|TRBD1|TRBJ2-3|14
TGTGCCAGCAGTTTCGGACAGGGACCAGATACGCAGTATTTT
CASSFGQGPDTQYF
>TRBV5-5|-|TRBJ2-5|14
TGTGCCAGCAGCTTGGGACAGCCCGAGGAGACCCAGTACTTC
CASSLGQPEETQYF
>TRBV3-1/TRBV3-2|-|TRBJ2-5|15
TGTGCCAGCAGTTCCGGAGCGGATAACCAAGAGACCCAGTACTTC
CASSSGADNQETQYF
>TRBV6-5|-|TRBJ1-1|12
TGTGCCACCGATACAGGGCAGACTGAAGCTTTCTTT
CATDTGQTEAFF
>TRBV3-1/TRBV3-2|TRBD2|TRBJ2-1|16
TGTGCCAGCAGCCAAGAAACAGCGGGAGTGTACAATGAGCAGTTCTTC
CASSQETAGVYNEQFF
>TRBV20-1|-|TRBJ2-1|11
TGCAGTGCTACAGCCTACAATGAGCAGTTCTTC
CSATAYNEQFF
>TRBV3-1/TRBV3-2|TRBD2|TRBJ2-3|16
TGTGCCAGCAGCTTTGACGTAGCGGGAGGTGTAGATACGCAGTATTTT
CASSFDVAGGVDTQYF
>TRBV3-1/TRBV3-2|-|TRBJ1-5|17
TGTGCCAGCAGCCACTCCCTGGGGGGGGGCGGCAATCAGCCCCAGCATTTT
CASSHSLGGGGNQPQHF
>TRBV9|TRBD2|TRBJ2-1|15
TGTGCCAGCAGCGTAGGCGGGAGTATCTACAATGAGCAGTTCTTC
CASSVGGSIYNEQFF
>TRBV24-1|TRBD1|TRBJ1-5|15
TGTGCCACCAGTGATTCGACAGGGCGCAATCAGCCCCAGCATTTT
CATSDSTGRNQPQHF
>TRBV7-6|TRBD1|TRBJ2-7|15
TGTGCCAGCAGCTTAGCGGGACAGGGGCCCTACGAGCAGTACTTC
CASSLAGQGPYEQYF